This T cell receptor beta chain was sequenced during a study of T cells in Graves' hyperthyroidism and ophthalmopathy. This clonotype was counted a few times. RNA transcripts provided the source from which TCR beta CDR3 regions were amplified. In the first-round RT-PCR of the TCR CDR3, the HTBI primer set was used. TCRdb called the multiplex PCR reads again in MiXCR, with one record for every CDR3 protein. The repertoire holds about 400,000 distinct CDR3 sequences, with over 12% as singletons. The germline gives CDR1 DFQATT, CDR2 SNEGSKA (reference sequence). Trimming cost V 5 bases and J 5 bases, with 16 bases left between them. This CDR3 comprises 14 residues. Uncontrolled infection, other autoimmune disease, pregnancy and lactation each barred patients from inclusion.

V gene TRBV20-1 combines with J gene TRBJ1-5; D possibly corresponds to TRBD1 (6 bases). This TCR was recovered from a man in his forties or fifties with Graves' ophthalmopathy. The sample was blood. The CDR3 region is CSASTGGQDQPQHF. CDR3 sequence (DNA): TGCAGTGCTTCAACTGGGGGGCAGGATCAGCCCCAGCATTTT.